Below are 13 T cell receptor beta chains sequenced from a single sample in a study of metastatic and nonmetastatic thyroid tumors. Every patient was untreated before thyroid surgery. TCRdb called clones again from the PCR reads with MiXCR. The sample consists of 100,000 or so clones, about 15% of them appearing once. The sequencing sample was made of blood. The receptors were sampled from a female donor with papillary thyroid cancer or a benign thyroid nodule (not recorded which). Some clones in this sample may be carry-over from other donors' samples.

Ten or more counts support this clone. CDR3: CASSLAGDRARRAFF. Written as DNA, the CDR3 is TGTGCCAGCAGTTTGGCGGGGGACAGGGCGAGGCGAGCTTTCTTT. The chain couples TRBV27 to TRBJ1-1; 9 bases fit TRBD1. The CDR3 runs 15 residues. V trimming: 3 bases; J trimming: 10 bases; junction bases outside the gene matches: 12. Germline V gene lookup returns CDR1 MNHEY and CDR2 SMNVEV (reference sequence).

Many counts were recorded for this clone. The CDR3 reads CASGLTTEAFF. The CDR3 nucleotides are TGTGCCAGTGGACTAACCACGGAAGCTTTCTTT. The rearrangement links TRBV6-1 to TRBJ1-1, with no clear D. CDR3 length: 11 residues. V shed 9 bases and J shed 8 bases, with 13 bases lying between them. The V gene's germline CDR1 is MNHNS and CDR2 SASEGT.

This clone was seen many times. This chain uses TRBV6-1 with TRBJ1-4; D not certain. The CDR3 loop spans 13 amino acids. Per germline, CDR1 MNHNS and CDR2 SASEGT. Trimming took off 10 bases at V and 2 bases at J, with 11 bases between the two ends. The CDR3 DNA reads as TGTGCCACCTTTGACACGACTAATGAAAAACTGTTTTTT. This gives the protein CATFDTTNEKLFF.

There are many counts of this clone. The rearrangement joins TRBV24-1 to TRBJ1-1; D unclear. This CDR3 has 14 residues. V shed 1 base and J shed 0 bases, with 5 bases lying between them. Germline V lookup: CDR1 KGHDR, CDR2 SFDVKD. The CDR3 spells CATSDFDMNTEAFF. Here the CDR3 DNA reads TGTGCCACCAGTGATTTCGATATGAACACTGAAGCTTTCTTT.

This clone was recorded many times. The chain links TRBV2 to TRBJ2-7; D perhaps matches TRBD2 (6 bases). The CDR3 extends over 14 amino acids. Germline V gives CDR1 SNHLY, CDR2 FYNNEI. The ends were cut back, 6 bases at V and 3 bases at J, with 15 bases in the middle. The CDR3 DNA reads TGTGCCAGCAGGGCCGGGACTTCCTTCTACGAGCAGTACTTC. Its protein is CASRAGTSFYEQYF.

This clone was detected ten times or more. The chain joins TRBV6-2 or TRBV6-3 to TRBJ2-5, with D tentatively TRBD1 (5 bases). The CDR3 has 17 residues. The V gene's germline CDR1 is MNHEY and CDR2 SVGEGT. V was clipped by 4 bases and J by 4 bases, with 22 bases between them. The CDR3 region is CASSLSDRQRIVETQYF. CDR3 DNA sequence: TGTGCCAGCAGTTTGTCGGATCGACAGCGTATCGTAGAGACCCAGTACTTC.

In this sample, this clone turned up many times. Here the CDR3 reads CASSITRTGELFF. As DNA, the CDR3 is TGTGCCAGTAGTATCACGAGGACCGGGGAGCTGTTTTTT. The chain employs TRBV19 and TRBJ2-2; no reliable D call. The V gene's germline CDR1 is LNHDA and CDR2 SQIVND (reference sequence). This CDR3 spans 13 amino acids. V was shortened by 3 bases and J by 5 bases, with 7 bases between the two germline ends.

This clone was counted only a few times. A read error may account for a junction end that differs from germline. Distinct nucleotide sequences in the sample also encode this CDR3. The rearrangement links TRBV6-1 to TRBJ2-6; no definite D call. This CDR3 has 14 amino acids. Germline-derived CDR1 and CDR2 are MNHNS and SASEGT. For the CDR3, the DNA is TGTGCCAGTAATTCAGTTCCTGGTGCCAACGTCCTGACTTTC. Protein product: CASNSVPGANVLTF.

This clone was recorded at least ten times. The V gene is TRBV6-6, the J gene TRBJ2-4; 9 bases are a match to TRBD1. V trimming: 0 bases; J trimming: 6 bases; junction bases outside the gene matches: 3. Germline CDR1 MNHNY, CDR2 SVGAGI (reference sequence). The CDR3 is 15 amino acids. CDR3 residues: CASSYSPGQGNIQYF. CDR3 DNA: TGTGCCAGCAGTTACTCCCCGGGACAGGGAAACATTCAGTACTTC.

This clone came up a few times. The conserved final phenylalanine or tryptophan is absent from the CDR3, which likely points to a read error. This chain connects TRBV11-1 to TRBJ1-2; TRBD1 agrees at 8 bases. CDR1 is SGHAT, CDR2 FQDESV, per germline (reference sequence). There are 18 residues in the CDR3. In DNA form, the CDR3 reads TGTGCCAGCAGCTTCCTTCGTATGTACGGACAGGGAGGCTATAGCTACACCGTC. It yields the protein CASSFLRMYGQGGYSYTV.

The rearrangement links TRBV13 to TRBJ2-3, with 9 bases that match TRBD2. This CDR3 comprises 19 residues. Germline assignment: CDR1 PRHDT and CDR2 FYEKMQ (reference sequence). Trimming at V came to 4 bases and at J to 0 bases, leaving 14 bases not matched to a gene. CDR3 in amino acids: CASSYLVDSGGPSTDTQYF. CDR3 nucleotides: TGTGCCAGCAGCTACCTGGTGGATAGCGGGGGACCGAGCACAGATACGCAGTATTTT.

This clone has at least ten counts. At the DNA level, this CDR3 is encoded by other sequences in the same sample as well. The genes are TRBV4-1 and TRBJ2-2, with TRBD2 identical over 13 bases. CDR1 and CDR2 from the germline V gene are MGHRA and YSYEKL. The CDR3 totals 17 residues. Trimming cost V 4 bases and J 3 bases; bases outside gene matches: 5. The CDR3: CASSLGTSGAYTGELFF. CDR3 bases: TGCGCCAGCAGCCTCGGGACTAGCGGGGCATACACCGGGGAGCTGTTTTTT.

Many counts were recorded for this clone. The chain's CDR3 is CASRAGQRNEQFF. The DNA for the CDR3 is TGTGCCAGCAGGGCGGGACAGCGGAATGAGCAGTTCTTC. This sequence joins TRBV3-1 and TRBJ2-1; possibly TRBD1 for D (7 bases). The CDR3 spans 13 residues. Trimming shortened V by 6 bases and J by 7 bases, and 13 bases separated the two germline ends. Germline V gives CDR1 LGHDT, CDR2 YNNKEL (reference sequence).